This TCR beta chain was captured by sequencing in a study of T cells in Graves' hyperthyroidism and ophthalmopathy (dated by TCRdb to between 2017 and 2020). Broadly, across the study: Peripheral blood samples were taken at initial diagnosis, before any treatment was given. In addition, the study compared T-cell repertoires in thyroid tissue and in blood from roughly 6 Graves' hyperthyroidism patients. According to the paper, TCR Vbeta CDR3 sequencing was carried out on approximately 140 peripheral blood samples, which came from around 43 ophthalmopathy, 80 or so hyperthyroidism and approximately 17 progressor patients. After blood sampling, hyperthyroidism patients were treated with methimazole at a starting dose of 30 mg daily, and ophthalmopathy patients were treated with high-dose intravenous methylprednisolone. TCR V-J signatures able to tell the groups apart were searched for in a discovery cohort of more than 90 patients, of whom fewer than 45 had Graves' ophthalmopathy and 57 had stable Graves' hyperthyroidism. Prospective prediction of ophthalmopathy was tested in an independent validation cohort consisting of 18 to 20 hyperthyroidism patients and 15 or so patients who later progressed to ophthalmopathy. The approximately 100 discovery patients were randomly divided into training and test sets at a 7:3 ratio.

Per the germline V gene (reference sequence), MNHEY is the CDR1 and SMNVEV is the CDR2. From the cysteine through the phenylalanine, the CDR3 covers 15 amino acids. The sequence is cut down to CDR3 DNA, 45 bases in frame from base 1. V and J are truncated by 5 bases and 4 bases respectively, leaving an intervening sequence of 18 bases. The TCR beta CDR3 regions were amplified from RNA transcripts. The TCR CDR3 was subjected to a first round of RT-PCR using the HTBI primer set and the Qiagen OneStep RT-PCR kit. Libraries were constructed in a second round of multiplex PCR, after which size selection and purification were performed. Sequencing of the libraries was done on an Illumina HiSeq2000 using paired-end 100 bp reads. Per the source publication's procedure: SOAPnuke was used to process the raw data, with reads discarded if the reads contained adapters or uncalled bases, had a mean Phred below 15, or lacked an exact constant-primer or identifier match. High-quality paired reads were merged using COPE v1.2.5, and each unique nucleotide sequence was defined as a clonotype. MiTCR v1.1 was used to align the clonotypes against IMGT TRBV, TRBD and TRBJ reference segments. Only V-J combinations with frequency above 0.0001, covering about 99% of repertoires, were analysed. The TCS score was defined as the ratio of F50 (clonal expansion) to E x V (chaos), calculated using BLOSUM62-based TCRdist between CDR3 peptides within each V-J. Welch's t-statistics and random forest reduced just over 500 V-J features to around 14, which were used in a naive Bayes classifier (R e1071). The raw public reads went through TCRdb reprocessing: fastp at Q25, MiXCR clone calling, in-frame beta chains kept. For every CDR3 protein sequence, its rows merge into one entry that carries the most common genes and DNA. These V and J calls rely on TCRdb rather than the paper's analysis. The sample includes roughly 530,000 distinct CDR3 sequences, with roughly 15% observed a single time. Around 17% of the sample lies in the top ten.

Paper-wide results and their limitations: In validation, the model predicted progression to ophthalmopathy with around 71% sensitivity and about 72% specificity, a median of approximately 6.7 months before onset. Most expanded thyroid clonotypes (frequency above 0.001) were also detected in blood, suggesting blood repertoires may reflect thyroid immune responses. No statistical method was used to fix the sample size in advance, and group allocation was not hidden from the investigators. A model built on a 13 V-J signature distinguished ophthalmopathy from stable hyperthyroidism, reaching about 89% sensitivity and about 81% specificity in cross-validation and 80%/75% in testing.

Ophthalmopathy patients had moderately to severely active disease, with a Clinical Activity Score of 3 or more, a NOSPECS grade of 4 or more, and a disease duration of less than 3 months. Exclusion was applied to patients with uncontrolled infections, other autoimmune diseases, pregnancy or lactation. Diagnoses relied on clinical symptoms, serum thyroxine and TRAb, thyroid ultrasound and orbital computed tomography. PBMCs were isolated from 10 ml of fresh peripheral blood by Ficoll-Paque density gradient centrifugation. Trizol reagent was used to extract total RNA, and RNA quality was then checked on an Agilent 2100 Bioanalyzer. This clonotype came up many times. No cognate antigen has been identified for it. Per-base qualities were not stored, and no clone one base away is much larger.

The V and J segments used are TRBV27 and TRBJ2-7; there is no confident call for the D gene. The sample was blood. The receptor's source is a woman aged 18-29 years with Graves' ophthalmopathy. The CDR3 loop reads CASSPRARVSYEQYF. The sequence in DNA is TGTGCCAGCAGTCCTAGGGCTAGAGTGTCTTACGAGCAGTACTTC.